These 24 T cell receptor beta chains originate from one sample sequenced in a study of CD8 T cells in Susac syndrome (dated by TCRdb to the late 2010s). Library generation was performed with the immunoSEQ multiplex PCR assay. RNA was extracted with the RNeasy kit and about 0.5 to 1 ug was reverse transcribed using random hexamers. TCRdb reran the public reads through fastp at Q25 and MiXCR, keeping productive beta chains. Rows with one shared CDR3 protein collapse into an entry with the most common genes and DNA. For this sample there are 200,000 or so distinct CDR3 sequences; approximately 96% appear just once. The ten largest account for roughly 0.098% of the sample. Sequencing input: CD4+ T cells from PBMCs. Receptor source: a human donor with Susac syndrome.

The rearrangement joins TRBV5-1 to TRBJ2-2, with 8 bases aligning to TRBD1. J lost 6 bases, V lost 1 base, and 8 bases had no gene match. The CDR3 totals 16 residues. Germline CDR1 is SGHRS and CDR2 is YFSETQ. CDR3: CASSLWMDRDAGELFF. The CDR3, as DNA: TGCGCCAGCAGCTTGTGGATGGACAGGGACGCCGGGGAGCTGTTTTTT.

This clonotype showed up just once. The CDR3, as DNA: TGTGCCAGCAGCATACATGGGCCTTCCTACGAGCAGTACTTC. Its protein is CASSIHGPSYEQYF. J is TRBJ2-7 and V is TRBV27; D remains unclear. Germline assignment: CDR1 MNHEY and CDR2 SMNVEV (reference sequence). Trimming pared 6 bases from V and 1 base from J, leaving 13 bases between. CDR3 length: 14 residues.

V usage is TRBV28 and J usage is TRBJ2-7, with 10 bases aligning to TRBD2. Per germline, CDR1 MDHEN and CDR2 SYDVKM. The length of the CDR3 is 15 residues. Trimming took 5 bases from V and 5 from J; bases not matched to a gene: 9. For the CDR3, the DNA is TGTGCCAGCAGTCCCAGCGGGGGGGCTAGGAACGAGCAGTACTTC. Translating it yields CASSPSGGARNEQYF.

The chain carries TRBV12-3 or TRBV12-4 and TRBJ2-3, with D tentatively TRBD1 (6 bases). Deletions cut 6 bases from V and 3 bases from J, with 10 bases between. The length of the CDR3 is 13 residues. The CDR3 DNA reads TGTGCCAGCAGGCCTACAGGGACAGATACGCAGTATTTT. It is translated as CASRPTGTDTQYF.

The V and J genes are TRBV18 and TRBJ1-2; no firm D call. V was clipped by 3 bases and J by 4 bases, with 15 bases between them. The germline gives CDR1 KGHSH, CDR2 LQKENI. This CDR3 has 15 residues. The CDR3 spells CASSPSGVRIYGYTF. CDR3 coding DNA: TGTGCCAGCTCACCGTCCGGGGTCCGCATCTATGGCTACACCTTC. Drawing the rest from reference TRBV18 and TRBJ1-2, the complete variable domain is NAGVMQNPRHLVRRRGQEARLRCSPMKGHSHVYWYRQLPEEGLKFMVYLQKENIIDESGMPKERFSAEFPKEGPSILRIQQVVRGDSAAYFCASSPSGVRIYGYTFGSGTRLTVV.

This clonotype showed up just once. A read error may produce the germline difference seen at one junction end. The gene calls are TRBV15 and TRBJ2-5, with 7 nucleotides matching TRBD2. Germline-derived CDR1 and CDR2 are LNHNV and YYDKDF (reference sequence). The CDR3 contains 14 residues. CDR3 bases: TGTGCCACCAGCGGAGACCCATCGGCGGGGGTCTGGTACTTC. The encoded protein is CATSGDPSAGVWYF.

This clonotype was detected only once. The chain uses TRBV29-1 and TRBJ2-1; 7 nucleotides align to TRBD1. The CDR3 loop spans 14 amino acids. The V gene's germline CDR1 is SQVTM and CDR2 ANQGSEA. V shed 8 bases and J 0 bases; nucleotides not matched to a gene: 7. The CDR3 protein is CSLPRTGSYNEQFF. CDR3 nucleotides: TGCAGCCTACCACGGACAGGCTCCTACAATGAGCAGTTCTTC.

The chain recombines TRBV7-3 with TRBJ2-6; 9 nucleotides line up with TRBD1. Trimming at V came to 1 base and at J to 0 bases, leaving 7 bases not matched to a gene. CDR1 is SGHTA and CDR2 is FQGTGA in the germline V gene. This CDR3 has 19 residues. This CDR3 reads CASSLNAMGQGSGANVLTF. CDR3 coding DNA: TGTGCCAGCAGCTTAAATGCCATGGGACAGGGCTCTGGGGCCAACGTCCTGACTTTC.

The sample holds one count of this clonotype. The chain uses TRBV7-9 and TRBJ2-3, with TRBD2 matching over 7 bases. The trim removed 6 bases at V and 0 bases at J, leaving 3 bases unmatched. Germline V CDR1 and CDR2: SEHNR, FQNEAQ (reference sequence). This CDR3 comprises 14 residues. CDR3 DNA: TGTGCCAGCAGTTATAGCGGGAGCACAGATACGCAGTATTTT. Amino acid sequence: CASSYSGSTDTQYF.

The CDR3 coding sequence is TGTGCCTGGAGTTCTAGCGGGGCAGATACGCAGTATTTT. Its translation is CAWSSSGADTQYF. The V call is TRBV30, the J call TRBJ2-3; 9 nucleotides align to TRBD2. Germline V gives CDR1 GTSNPN, CDR2 SVGIG (reference sequence). Germline trimming cut 2 bases from V and 4 bases from J; bases unmatched to any gene: 1. The CDR3 totals 13 residues. The variable domain in full, completed from reference TRBV30 and TRBJ2-3, reads SQTIHQWPATLVQPVGSPLSLECTVEGTSNPNLYWYRQAAGRGLQLLFYSVGIGQISSEVPQNLSASRPQDRQFILSSKKLLLSDSGFYLCAWSSSGADTQYFGPGTRLTVL.

The chain employs TRBV5-1 and TRBJ1-3; D perhaps matches TRBD1 (5 bases). V was trimmed by 1 base and J by 4 bases, leaving 15 bases between them. From germline, CDR1 is SGHRS and CDR2 YFSETQ. The CDR3 totals 16 residues. The CDR3 here is CASSLQGEDPGNTIYF. The CDR3 bases are TGCGCCAGCAGCTTGCAAGGGGAAGATCCGGGAAACACCATATATTTT.

The chain has TRBV9 and TRBJ1-1; D gene uncertain. Trimming removed 3 bases at V and 7 bases at J, with 10 bases between. This CDR3 is 12 amino acids long. Germline V gene data show CDR1 as SGDLS and CDR2 as YYNGEE. The CDR3 loop reads CASSDSWGEAFF. The CDR3 DNA is TGTGCCAGCAGCGACTCTTGGGGTGAAGCTTTCTTT.

V usage is TRBV30 and J usage is TRBJ2-2; D remains ambiguous. V lost 3 bases to trimming and J lost 7 bases, with 6 bases between them. CDR3 length: 11 amino acids. Looked up from germline, CDR1 is GTSNPN and CDR2 is SVGIG (reference sequence). The CDR3 spells CAWRKVGELFF. The CDR3 DNA follows: TGTGCCTGGAGAAAGGTCGGGGAGCTGTTTTTT.

The chain joins TRBV13 to TRBJ2-5; TRBD1 aligns across 7 bases. The CDR3 has 13 amino acids. V lost 1 base and J lost 9; bases outside the gene matches: 5. The germline CDR1 and CDR2 sequences are PRHDT and FYEKMQ (reference sequence). The CDR3 DNA sequence: TGTGCCAGCAGCTTAGAAGGGGGCGCTTCCCAGTACTTC. It translates to CASSLEGGASQYF.

CDR3 loop: CSAMGDSHEQYF. CDR3 bases: TGCAGTGCTATGGGAGATTCCCACGAGCAGTACTTC. The genes are TRBV20-1 and TRBJ2-7, with D maybe TRBD2 (5 bases). CDR3 length: 12 amino acids. V dropped 4 bases and J dropped 5 bases, with 12 bases sitting between them. CDR1 DFQATT and CDR2 SNEGSKA come from the germline V gene (reference sequence).

The chain links TRBV12-3 or TRBV12-4 to TRBJ1-3, with D unresolved. The CDR3 loop spans 14 amino acids. V lost 6 bases to trimming and J lost 4 bases, with 13 bases between them. Here the CDR3 reads CASSRGHRGNTIYF. In DNA, the CDR3 is TGTGCCAGCAGCCGAGGGCACAGAGGAAACACCATATATTTT.

DNA for the CDR3: TGTGCCAGCAGTTTGGAGCCCCCGCGGTATCCCTCCTACGAGCAGTACTTC. Its translation is CASSLEPPRYPSYEQYF. The rearrangement uses TRBV6-5 and TRBJ2-7; D is uncertain. Trimming removed 4 bases at V and 0 bases at J, with 19 bases between. The CDR3 has 17 residues. The V gene's germline CDR1 is MNHEY and CDR2 SVGAGI.

As DNA, the CDR3 is TGCAGCCTAAAGACAGCCACTGAAGCTTTCTTT. Encoded protein: CSLKTATEAFF. The chain employs TRBV29-1 and TRBJ1-1, with a weak D call TRBD1 (5 bases). With 8 bases removed from V and 4 bases from J, the gap between germline ends came to 11 bases. The CDR3 loop spans 11 amino acids. Germline V CDR1 and CDR2: SQVTM, ANQGSEA.

The V gene is TRBV7-7, the J gene TRBJ2-5; 7 bases align to TRBD2. CDR1 is SSHAT, CDR2 FNYEAQ, per germline (reference sequence). The CDR3 loop spans 13 amino acids. The ends lost 5 bases at V and 0 bases at J; junction bases unmatched: 0. CDR3 sequence (DNA): TGTGCCAGCAGCGCGGGGGACCAAGAGACCCAGTACTTC. Amino acids: CASSAGDQETQYF.

V and J are TRBV30 and TRBJ1-1; D gene unclear. The CDR3 consists of 13 residues. CDR1 GTSNPN and CDR2 SVGIG come from the germline V gene (reference sequence). Trimming left V 0 bases short and J 0 bases short, with 5 bases between. DNA of the CDR3: TGTGCCTGGAGTGTAACCCTGAACACTGAAGCTTTCTTT. This gives the protein CAWSVTLNTEAFF.

The V call is TRBV30, the J call TRBJ2-3, with D hard to call. Germline V gene sequence: CDR1 GTSNPN, CDR2 SVGIG (reference sequence). The CDR3 loop spans 13 amino acids. V was clipped by 4 bases and J by 4 bases, with 12 bases between them. CDR3 in amino acids: CAWTVRGADTQYF. CDR3 DNA: TGTGCCTGGACCGTCCGAGGAGCAGATACGCAGTATTTT.

The chain has TRBV7-3 and TRBJ2-7; D might be TRBD1 (7 bases). V was trimmed by 5 bases and J by 5 bases, leaving 22 bases between them. Germline V gene data show CDR1 as SGHTA and CDR2 as FQGTGA. The CDR3 contains 16 residues. The CDR3 DNA is TGTGCCAGCAGCCGAGGCGGGGCAGGGGGATTGCACGAGCAGTACTTC. Its translation is CASSRGGAGGLHEQYF.

The V gene is TRBV2, the J gene TRBJ2-3, with D unclear. V was clipped by 3 bases and J by 8 bases, with 18 bases between them. Per the germline V gene, CDR1 is SNHLY and CDR2 is FYNNEI. The CDR3 contains 15 residues. CDR3 protein: CASSDLVEIMGTQYF. The CDR3 region has the DNA TGTGCCAGCAGTGATTTGGTTGAGATTATGGGTACGCAGTATTTT. Together with reference TRBV2 and TRBJ2-3, the CDR3 gives the full variable domain: EPEVTQTPSHQVTQMGQEVILRCVPISNHLYFYWYRQILGQKVEFLVSFYNNEISEKSEIFDDQFSVERPDGSNFTLKIRSTKLEDSAMYFCASSDLVEIMGTQYFGPGTRLTVL.

This clonotype appeared a single time. V gene TRBV12-3 or TRBV12-4 combines with J gene TRBJ1-5; D remains ambiguous. V was trimmed by 6 bases and J by 2 bases, leaving 20 bases between them. The CDR3 runs 17 residues. Here the CDR3 reads CASSQHSTFKGNQPQHF. The DNA for the CDR3 is TGTGCCAGCAGCCAACACTCAACGTTTAAAGGCAATCAGCCCCAGCATTTT.